The rows below give T cell receptor beta chains drawn from one sample of a study of cytomegalovirus exposure and HLA in healthy donors. The protocol was immunoSEQ multiplex PCR, while the TCRdb copy is restricted to in-frame clones and leaves out a portion. This sample's clone table lists some 75,000 clones. Sample: PBMCs. The receptors were sampled from a man aged 35-49 years in good health and CMV-seronegative. Both conserved end residues are part of each CDR3. A D gene is named only where the DNA matches it firmly.

D gene,V gene,J gene,CDR3 protein,CDR3 DNA
TRBD1,TRBV6-5,TRBJ2-5,CASRPGTGNLETQYF,TGTGCCAGCAGACCCGGGACAGGGAATTTGGAGACCCAGTACTTC
TRBD2,TRBV5-1,TRBJ2-1,CASSLGLADYNEQFF,TGCGCCAGCAGCTTGGGACTAGCGGACTACAATGAGCAGTTCTTC
TRBD2,TRBV9,TRBJ2-5,CASSLRLAGETQYF,TGTGCCAGCAGCCTAAGACTAGCGGGGGAGACCCAGTACTTC
TRBD2,TRBV18,TRBJ2-7,CASSRTSGSGEQYF,TGTGCCAGCTCACGGACTAGCGGGAGCGGCGAGCAGTACTTC
-,TRBV10-3,TRBJ1-3,CAISESAGPSSGNTIYF,TGTGCCATCAGTGAGTCGGCGGGGCCGAGCTCTGGAAACACCATATATTTT
TRBD2,TRBV4-1,TRBJ2-3,CASSQQSGGQDTQYF,TGCGCCAGCAGCCAACAAAGCGGGGGGCAGGATACGCAGTATTTT
TRBD2,TRBV5-1,TRBJ2-3,CASSLSSGGGTDTQYF,TGCGCCAGCAGCTTGTCTAGCGGGGGGGGCACAGATACGCAGTATTTT
TRBD2,TRBV2,TRBJ2-3,CASKGGIGVTQYF,TGTGCCAGCAAGGGAGGGATAGGAGTTACGCAGTATTTT
TRBD2,TRBV7-9,TRBJ2-5,CASSPGLAGVLETQYF,TGTGCCAGCAGCCCGGGACTAGCGGGGGTTCTGGAGACCCAGTACTTC
TRBD1,TRBV29-1,TRBJ2-3,CSVLGDRDSDTQYF,TGCAGCGTTCTCGGGGACAGGGACTCAGATACGCAGTATTTT
-,TRBV5-1,TRBJ1-1,CASSLAVKGTTEAFF,TGCGCCAGCAGCTTGGCCGTTAAGGGGACAACTGAAGCTTTCTTT
-,TRBV10-1,TRBJ2-7,CAERRGHEQYF,TGCGCTGAACGGAGGGGGCACGAGCAGTACTTC
TRBD1,TRBV18,TRBJ2-3,CASSPPGTGTQYF,TGTGCCAGCTCACCTCCGGGGACAGGTACGCAGTATTTT
-,TRBV28,TRBJ2-1,CASSVTTFGSGEQFF,TGTGCCAGCAGTGTGACGACATTTGGGAGCGGTGAGCAGTTCTTC
-,TRBV28,TRBJ1-2,CASSTQSGSGYTF,TGTGCCAGCAGTACTCAATCAGGGTCCGGCTACACCTTC
-,TRBV6-5,TRBJ2-3,CASSPGVASTQYF,TGTGCCAGCAGTCCGGGGGTAGCAAGCACGCAGTATTTT